This T cell receptor (beta chain) was retrieved from a study of CD8 T cells in ankylosing spondylitis. Findings of the study overall: It was reported that disease-linked clones were significantly enriched in matched ankylosing spondylitis synovial fluid. Ankylosing spondylitis blood appeared to be characterized by a TCR beta motif of eight highly homologous variants.

Trimming took off 4 bases at V and 8 bases at J, with 12 bases between the two ends. Per germline, CDR1 MRHNA and CDR2 SNTAGT. This CDR3 region has 13 residues. Molecular-barcoded quantitative 5'-RACE produced these TCR beta libraries. TCRdb called the 5' RACE reads again in MiXCR, with one record for every CDR3 protein. This sample has roughly 240,000 distinct CDR3 sequences, with about 30% found just once. This clonotype has a handful of counts. Its antigen remains unknown. The receptor was derived from a male donor with ankylosing spondylitis or in good health (not recorded which). The chain couples TRBV6-4 to TRBJ2-1, with TRBD2 as a possible D gene (5 bases). Sequenced sample: blood, either unsorted or a sorted T cell fraction (not recorded which). The CDR3 coding sequence is TGTGCCAGCAGTGCGAGGACTGGGGATGAGCAGTTCTTC. Translated, it gives CASSARTGDEQFF.